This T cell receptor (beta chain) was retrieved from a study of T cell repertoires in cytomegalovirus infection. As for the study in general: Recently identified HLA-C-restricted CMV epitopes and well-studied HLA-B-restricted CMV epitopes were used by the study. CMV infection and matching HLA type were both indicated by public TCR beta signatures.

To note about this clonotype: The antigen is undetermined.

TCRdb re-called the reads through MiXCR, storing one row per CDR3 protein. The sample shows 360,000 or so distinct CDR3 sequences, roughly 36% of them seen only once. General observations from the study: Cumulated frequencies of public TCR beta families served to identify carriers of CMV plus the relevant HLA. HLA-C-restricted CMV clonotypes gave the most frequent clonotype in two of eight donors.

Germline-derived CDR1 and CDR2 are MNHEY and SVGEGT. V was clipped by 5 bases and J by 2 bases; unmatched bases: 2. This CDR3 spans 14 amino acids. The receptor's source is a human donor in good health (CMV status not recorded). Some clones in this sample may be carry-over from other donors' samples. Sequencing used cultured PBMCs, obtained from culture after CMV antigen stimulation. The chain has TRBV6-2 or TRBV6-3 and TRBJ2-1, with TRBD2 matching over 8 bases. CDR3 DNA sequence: TGTGCCAGCAGTACGGGGGGGACCTACAATGAGCAGTTCTTC. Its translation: CASSTGGTYNEQFF.